The rows below give T cell receptor beta chains drawn from one sample of a study of T-cell memory formation after mild COVID-19. TCRdb re-derived calls from the 5' RACE reads in MiXCR, one entry per CDR3 protein. The sample has roughly 160,000 distinct CDR3 sequences, around a tenth seen once. The source material was PBMCs or a T cell subset sorted from them (not recorded which). These receptors were obtained from a man aged 18-30 years who had mild COVID-19 (a few samples of this study predate the infection). Cell type and time point are not known. The CDR3 runs from the conserved cysteine through the conserved F or W.

j_gene	v_gene	CDR3aa
TRBJ1-5	TRBV6-5	CASSPGLLNQPQHF
TRBJ2-1	TRBV6-5	CASSFGANYNEQFF
TRBJ2-3	TRBV6-5	CASSSRSPGQGVYDTQYF
TRBJ1-1	TRBV5-5	CARPPFDRMNTEAFF
TRBJ2-5	TRBV2	CAVAFTGTGETQYF
TRBJ2-6	TRBV25-1	CASSEIRGAGANVLTF
TRBJ2-1	TRBV27	CASSLRASGNEQFF
TRBJ2-3	TRBV7-6	CASSLSVSGGQIRVTQYF
TRBJ2-3	TRBV7-2	CASSQAGGRNTQYF
TRBJ1-1	TRBV3-1	CASSQGQGLKNTEAFF
TRBJ2-1	TRBV10-3	CAISGSLAGGYNEQFF
TRBJ2-2	TRBV5-6	CASNAGGNTGELFF
TRBJ1-2	TRBV16	CASSRERSYGYTF
TRBJ2-7	TRBV3-1	CASSQASNSHEQYF
TRBJ2-5	TRBV5-1	CASSLQDGLQETQYF
TRBJ2-1	TRBV6-5	CASRLGQYNEQFF
TRBJ2-2	TRBV5-1	CASSPTGTGVTGELFF
TRBJ1-1	TRBV4-3	CASSHRDGTEAFF
TRBJ2-1	TRBV10-3	CAIGAGGYYNEQFF
TRBJ2-7	TRBV7-2	CASSFTGVAYEQYF
TRBJ1-1	TRBV29-1	CSVEDLGLDHFEAFF
TRBJ2-1	TRBV12-3/TRBV12-4	CASSPLRNEQFF
TRBJ1-2	TRBV5-1	CASSSGYYGYTF
TRBJ1-2	TRBV5-1	CASSSEPGANYGYTF
TRBJ2-5	TRBV12-3/TRBV12-4	CASSLGAGGGETQYF
TRBJ2-3	TRBV20-1	CSARAWGWRGLRDTQYF
TRBJ1-2	TRBV28	CASSRTGIGYTF
TRBJ1-1	TRBV18	CASSLSDTRGAFF
TRBJ1-6	TRBV6-6	CASRTVYNSPLHF
TRBJ2-3	TRBV7-2	CASSLEVPTQYF
TRBJ1-1	TRBV7-9	CASSLSGDMNTEAFF
TRBJ2-3	TRBV20-1	CSARARDEGRDTQYF